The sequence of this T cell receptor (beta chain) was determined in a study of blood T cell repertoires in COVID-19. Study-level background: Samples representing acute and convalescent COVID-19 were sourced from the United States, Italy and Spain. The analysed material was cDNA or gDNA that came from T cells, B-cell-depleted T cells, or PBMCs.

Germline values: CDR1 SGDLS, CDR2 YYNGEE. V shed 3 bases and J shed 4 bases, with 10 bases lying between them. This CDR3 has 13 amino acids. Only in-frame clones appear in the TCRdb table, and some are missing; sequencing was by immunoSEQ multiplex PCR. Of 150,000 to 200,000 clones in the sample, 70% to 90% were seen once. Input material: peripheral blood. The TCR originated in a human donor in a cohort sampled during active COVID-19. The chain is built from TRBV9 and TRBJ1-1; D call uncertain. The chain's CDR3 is CASSATPGTEAFF. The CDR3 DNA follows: TGTGCCAGCAGCGCCACCCCGGGCACTGAAGCTTTCTTT.